This T cell receptor beta chain was found in a study of T cell responses to AZD1222 COVID-19 vaccine. Findings and caveats of the study: Vaccine-associated CD4 TCRs spanned spike, dominant at 160-218 and 743-854.

In regard to this clone: The antigen is undetermined.

Produced via immunoSEQ multiplex PCR; TCRdb's table is partial and in-frame only. This table holds more than 100,000 clones, 75% to 95% found once. V was clipped by 6 bases and J by 6 bases; unmatched bases: 11. Germline CDR1 reads MNHEY; CDR2 reads SVGEGT. This CDR3 contains 16 residues. The material sequenced was peripheral blood, taken 28 days after the second AZD1222 dose. The TCR comes from an adult who received the AZD1222 COVID-19 vaccine. The genes are TRBV6-2 or TRBV6-3 and TRBJ2-3; TRBD2 agrees at 11 bases. The CDR3 nucleotides read TGTGCCAGCAGCTTGTCGACTAGCGGGAACTGGGATACGCAGTATTTT. Its translation is CASSLSTSGNWDTQYF.